These 26 T cell receptor beta chains were sequenced from one sample in a study of OX40 agonist ivuxolimab in advanced cancers. This table comes from immunoSEQ multiplex PCR, and its TCRdb copy is limited to in-frame clones, with some not included. Of roughly 49,000 clones in the sample, more than 75% were seen once. This specimen was CD4+ or CD8+ T cells sorted from blood, taken in a trial of the OX40 agonist ivuxolimab. These TCRs come from an adult with an advanced solid tumor such as melanoma, head and neck, liver or kidney cancer.

This clone was found once. The V and J genes are TRBV6-5 and TRBJ1-2; D not certain. The germline V and J ends were trimmed by 6 bases and 6 bases, with 17 bases remaining between them. The CDR3 length is 14 residues. In germline, CDR1 is MNHEY, CDR2 SVGAGI. CDR3 in amino acids: CASRPREDRNGYTF. The DNA for the CDR3 is TGTGCCAGCAGACCCCGGGAGGATCGAAATGGCTACACCTTC.

This clone was picked up one time. The J gene is TRBJ2-6, the V gene TRBV19; D remains ambiguous. In germline, CDR1 is LNHDA, CDR2 SQIVND (reference sequence). Trimming shortened V by 9 bases and J by 2 bases, and 5 bases separated the two germline ends. This CDR3 has 12 amino acids. Here the CDR3 DNA reads TGTGCCAGCCGTCCTGGGGCCAACGTCCTGACTTTC. Translated, it gives CASRPGANVLTF.

The rearrangement links TRBV27 to TRBJ2-1; the match to TRBD2 covers 14 bases. Germline V gives CDR1 MNHEY, CDR2 SMNVEV (reference sequence). This CDR3 region has 16 residues. V was clipped by 4 bases and J by 10 bases; unmatched bases: 9. The CDR3 loop is CASSSPPGLAGEEQFF. The CDR3 nucleotides are TGTGCCAGCAGTTCCCCTCCGGGACTAGCGGGAGAGGAGCAGTTCTTC.

DNA for the CDR3: TGCGCCAGCACCCTTAGCGGAGACACCGGGGAGCTGTTTTTT. Encoded protein: CASTLSGDTGELFF. J is TRBJ2-2 and V is TRBV10-2, with D tentatively TRBD2 (6 bases). V was trimmed by 7 bases and J by 3 bases, leaving 12 bases between them. CDR1 is WSHSY, CDR2 SAAADI, per germline. CDR3 length equals 14 residues.

This rearrangement joins TRBV27 to TRBJ2-1; D not resolved. CDR3 length: 14 residues. V was clipped by 3 bases and J by 2 bases, with 8 bases between them. Germline-derived CDR1 and CDR2 are MNHEY and SMNVEV (reference sequence). CDR3 DNA sequence: TGTGCCAGCAGTTTCCCCGGCCCCTACAATGAGCAGTTCTTC. As protein: CASSFPGPYNEQFF.

This clone was counted only a few times. V gene TRBV4-3 combines with J gene TRBJ2-7; 8 nucleotides match TRBD1. Germline CDR1 and CDR2: LGHNA and YSLEER. V gave up 3 bases and J gave up 5 bases; unmatched junction bases: 9. There are 15 residues in the CDR3. CDR3 residues: CASSQGRQGWDEQYF. In DNA, the CDR3 is TGCGCCAGCAGCCAGGGTCGACAGGGGTGGGACGAGCAGTACTTC.

The chain uses TRBV7-2 and TRBJ1-5; D unclear. The germline CDR1 and CDR2 sequences are SGHTA and FQGNSA. The CDR3 spans 16 residues. V lost 4 bases, J lost 2 bases, and 15 bases lay in between. CDR3 bases: TGTGCCAGCAGCTCGTGTTGTAAGGGTGGCAATCAGCCCCAGCATTTT. Translation gives CASSSCCKGGNQPQHF.

The rearrangement joins TRBV13 to TRBJ1-2; a weak D match, TRBD1 (6 bases). Germline CDR1 is PRHDT and CDR2 is FYEKMQ (reference sequence). V shed 1 base and J shed 6 bases, with 12 bases lying between them. The CDR3 runs 14 residues. The CDR3 sequence is CASSLVGGADGYTF. CDR3 sequence (DNA): TGTGCCAGCAGCTTAGTTGGGGGGGCGGATGGCTACACCTTC.

The V gene is TRBV7-9, the J gene TRBJ2-1, with 8 positions matching TRBD2. The length of the CDR3 is 13 residues. Germline V gene lookup returns CDR1 SEHNR and CDR2 FQNEAQ (reference sequence). V shed 1 base and J 9 bases; nucleotides not matched to a gene: 2. CDR3 nucleotides: TGTGCCAGCAGCTTAGTGAGCGGGAGTGAGCAGTTCTTC. It translates to CASSLVSGSEQFF.

The chain links TRBV10-2 to TRBJ2-1; tentative D call: TRBD2 (5 bases). This CDR3 is 13 amino acids long. V was trimmed by 3 bases and J by 6 bases, leaving 9 bases between them. Germline assignment: CDR1 WSHSY and CDR2 SAAADI. The CDR3 nucleotides read TGCGCCAGCAGTGAACTAGTGGGCAATGAGCAGTTCTTC. Its protein product is CASSELVGNEQFF.

The genes are TRBV5-4 and TRBJ2-1; the match to TRBD1 covers 9 bases. The V and J ends lost 3 bases and 5 bases, in that order; junction bases with no gene match: 9. This CDR3 has 16 residues. CDR1 is SGHNT, CDR2 YYREEE, per germline (reference sequence). Written as DNA, the CDR3 is TGTGCCAGCAGCTCCACAGGGGGCGAACGAGACAATGAGCAGTTCTTC. It is translated as CASSSTGGERDNEQFF.

J is TRBJ2-3 and V is TRBV9, with unresolved D. V was cut by 0 bases and J by 0 bases, with 11 bases left in between. Germline V lookup: CDR1 SGDLS, CDR2 YYNGEE. This CDR3 contains 16 residues. The DNA for the CDR3 is TGTGCCAGCAGCGTAGGGGCGGTAAGCAGCACAGATACGCAGTATTTT. This translates into CASSVGAVSSTDTQYF.

This clone was recorded once. This sequence joins TRBV18 and TRBJ2-5; unclear D gene. The germline V gene encodes CDR1 KGHSH and CDR2 LQKENI. Between the trimmed V and J ends, which lost 3 bases and 1 base, there was a span of 12 bases. The CDR3 loop spans 15 amino acids. The CDR3 loop is CASSPRWAIQETQYF. The CDR3 nucleotides are TGTGCCAGCTCACCGAGATGGGCAATCCAAGAGACCCAGTACTTC.

Turning to this clone: Since the CDR3 does not end with the conserved phenylalanine or tryptophan, this likely comes from a read error. No DNA is shown, since the ends of the CDR3 on it are uncertain; the CDR3 is the one TCRdb lists. The chain uses TRBV4-1 and TRBJ2-3. The CDR3 is 12 amino acids long, termini counted. From germline, CDR1 is MGHRA and CDR2 YSYEKL. The chain's CDR3 is CASSQDTASLFY.

This clone was seen a single time. The chain employs TRBV5-8 and TRBJ2-1; TRBD1 agrees at 8 bases. The CDR3 consists of 13 residues. After removal of 2 bases from V and 8 bases from J, the junction contained 3 bases not matched to a gene. Germline lookup yields CDR1 SGHTS and CDR2 YDEGEE. Here the CDR3 DNA reads TGTGCCAGCAGCTTCCAGGGGGCCGATGAGCAGTTCTTC. Translating it yields CASSFQGADEQFF.

The chain uses TRBV9 and TRBJ2-5; 10 bases line up with TRBD2. The V segment lost 4 bases and the J segment 4 bases; nucleotides outside the gene matches: 16. The V gene's germline CDR1 is SGDLS and CDR2 YYNGEE. The CDR3 spans 18 residues. DNA for the CDR3: TGTGCCAGCAGCACCCAGGGGGTAGCGGGGGGAAGCGGAGAGACCCAGTACTTC. This encodes CASSTQGVAGGSGETQYF.

This clone was seen a single time. In DNA, the CDR3 is TGTGCCAGCAGCGCTCTCCGGGACCCTACCTACGAGCAGTACTTC. Protein: CASSALRDPTYEQYF. The chain combines TRBV9 with TRBJ2-7; the D gene could be TRBD1 or TRBD2 (5 bases each). Germline loops: CDR1 SGDLS, CDR2 YYNGEE. V gave up 3 bases and J gave up 2 bases, with 15 bases separating them. The CDR3 runs 15 residues.

The chain recombines TRBV5-8 with TRBJ2-7, with no clear D. CDR3 length equals 15 residues. V was cut by 4 bases and J by 2 bases, with 16 bases left in between. Germline V gives CDR1 SGHTS, CDR2 YDEGEE. This chain's CDR3 is CASSARDTNPYEQYF. The CDR3 DNA reads TGTGCCAGCAGCGCCCGAGACACCAATCCCTACGAGCAGTACTTC.

The chain uses TRBV12-5 and TRBJ2-1; a possible D gene is TRBD2 (5 bases). V shed 0 bases and J shed 2 bases, with 14 bases lying between them. The CDR3 extends over 17 amino acids. The V gene's germline CDR1 is LGHNT and CDR2 FRNRAP. This CDR3 is CASGLVRRDLPYNEQFF. CDR3 coding DNA: TGTGCTAGTGGTTTGGTACGCCGGGATCTTCCCTACAATGAGCAGTTCTTC.

J is TRBJ2-1 and V is TRBV29-1; D may be TRBD2 (6 bases). This CDR3 is built from 11 residues. V gave up 2 bases and J gave up 15 bases, with 14 bases separating them. The germline V gene encodes CDR1 SQVTM and CDR2 ANQGSEA. CDR3 nucleotide sequence: TGCAGCGTTGAACGGAGGGACGTGCTGTTCTTC. The encoded protein is CSVERRDVLFF.

The chain uses TRBV7-2 and TRBJ1-5; 9 nucleotides match TRBD1. V lost 4 bases and J lost 6; bases outside the gene matches: 4. The CDR3 is 14 residues long. The germline CDR1 and CDR2 sequences are SGHTA and FQGNSA. As DNA, the CDR3 is TGTGCCAGCAGCTCCGGACAGGGGACTCAGCCCCAGCATTTT. It specifies CASSSGQGTQPQHF.

The CDR3 spells CASTSDRGIFYGYTF. The DNA of the CDR3 is TGTGCCAGTACTTCAGACAGGGGGATTTTCTATGGCTACACCTTC. V and J are TRBV19 and TRBJ1-2, with 9 bases aligning to TRBD1. V was clipped by 7 bases and J by 4 bases; unmatched bases: 10. CDR1 and CDR2 (germline): LNHDA, SQIVND (reference sequence). The CDR3 consists of 15 residues.

The chain joins TRBV6-5 to TRBJ2-3; D is possibly TRBD2 (5 bases). In germline, CDR1 is MNHEY, CDR2 SVGAGI. V lost 7 bases to trimming and J lost 2 bases, with 10 bases between them. The CDR3 is made up of 13 amino acids. In DNA, the CDR3 is TGTGCCAGCAACGGAGGATACACAGATACGCAGTATTTT. It codes for CASNGGYTDTQYF.

The rearrangement uses TRBV7-9 and TRBJ2-5; 11 bases fit TRBD2. CDR1 and CDR2 (germline): SEHNR, FQNEAQ (reference sequence). This CDR3 contains 14 residues. Trimming removed 4 bases from V and 7 bases from J; junction bases left unmatched: 5. CDR3 sequence reads: CASSSSGGFGTQYF. The CDR3 DNA follows: TGTGCCAGCAGCTCTAGCGGGGGGTTTGGGACCCAGTACTTC.

The chain has TRBV13 and TRBJ2-2; D call uncertain. CDR1 is PRHDT, CDR2 FYEKMQ, per germline (reference sequence). This CDR3 has 14 amino acids. Trimming removed 8 bases at V and 1 base at J, with 11 bases between. The CDR3 bases are TGTGCCAGCGAGTTCCAGTTGAACACCGGGGAGCTGTTTTTT. It specifies CASEFQLNTGELFF. Supplemented by reference TRBV13 and TRBJ2-2, the full variable domain reads AAGVIQSPRHLIKEKRETATLKCYPIPRHDTVYWYQQGPGQDPQFLISFYEKMQSDKGSIPDRFSAQQFSDYHSELNMSSLELGDSALYFCASEFQLNTGELFFGEGSRLTVL.

The rearrangement joins TRBV5-8 to TRBJ2-1; D is unresolved. The V gene's germline CDR1 is SGHTS and CDR2 YDEGEE. The length of the CDR3 is 14 residues. Trimming removed 1 base from V and 7 bases from J, with 12 bases in between. CDR3: CASSLYVALNEQFF. CDR3 DNA sequence: TGTGCCAGCAGCTTGTATGTAGCTCTGAATGAGCAGTTCTTC.